The 20 T cell receptor beta chains reported below all come from one sample, sequenced in a study of HIV-infected patients and healthy controls. The repertoire came from unfractionated whole blood and reflected all unsorted peripheral T cells. Alpha and beta constant-region primers primed reverse transcription of approximately 500 ng RNA. Separate chain-specific third strand synthesis with multiplexing indices produced the alpha and beta libraries. TCRdb analysed the 5' RACE reads with MiXCR anew, one entry per CDR3 protein. The sample lists about 10,000 distinct CDR3 sequences; approximately 5.2% were seen once. Here the sequenced sample was blood, taken before antiretroviral therapy. All receptors derive from an adult with HIV infection.

At least ten counts were recorded for this clonotype. The chain joins TRBV7-9 to TRBJ2-5; 12 bases fit TRBD1. Germline V lookup: CDR1 SEHNR, CDR2 FQNEAQ (reference sequence). The CDR3 is made up of 15 amino acids. With 5 bases clipped from V and 4 bases from J, the junction kept 5 bases outside the gene matches. This CDR3 reads CASSVGDRGRETQYF. The CDR3 DNA is TGTGCCAGCAGCGTTGGGGACAGGGGGCGAGAGACCCAGTACTTC.

This clonotype appeared many times. V gene TRBV20-1 combines with J gene TRBJ1-2; D is uncertain. Germline CDR1 is DFQATT and CDR2 is SNEGSKA (reference sequence). Trimming left V 4 bases short and J 1 base short, with 16 bases between. This CDR3 is 15 amino acids long. CDR3 sequence reads: CSAIPVPRHNYGYTF. Written as DNA, the CDR3 is TGCAGTGCTATCCCCGTTCCTCGGCATAACTATGGCTACACCTTC.

This clonotype has a count of ten or more. The CDR3 nucleotides are TGTGCCAGCAGCTTACGAGGAGAGCAGTACTTC. Its translation is CASSLRGEQYF. The chain employs TRBV7-8 and TRBJ2-7, with unresolved D. The CDR3 contains 11 residues. V was clipped by 2 bases and J by 7 bases, with 6 bases between them. Germline V gives CDR1 SGHVS, CDR2 FQNEAQ.

This clonotype occurred a few times. The V gene is TRBV7-2, the J gene TRBJ1-3, with D perhaps matching TRBD1 (5 bases). Germline-derived CDR1 and CDR2 are SGHTA and FQGNSA. V lost 1 base and J lost 4, with 11 bases in between. The CDR3 extends over 15 amino acids. CDR3 protein: CASSLGDFGGNTIYF. CDR3 nucleotide sequence: TGTGCCAGCAGCTTAGGGGACTTTGGGGGAAACACCATATATTTT.

This clonotype was counted at least ten times. This chain uses TRBV27 with TRBJ1-1; D is perhaps TRBD1 (6 bases). V lost 5 bases, J lost 6 bases, and 16 bases lay in between. The CDR3 is 14 residues long. The germline gives CDR1 MNHEY, CDR2 SMNVEV (reference sequence). This CDR3 is CASSPQGTNAEAFF. CDR3 DNA: TGTGCCAGCAGTCCACAGGGAACAAACGCTGAAGCTTTCTTT.

This clonotype was recorded at least ten times. The CDR3 nucleotides read TGTGCCAGCAGCCAAGGGGTTGGGACTGAAGCTTTCTTT. Its translation: CASSQGVGTEAFF. The chain links TRBV4-2 to TRBJ1-1; the D is unclear. The CDR3 has 13 amino acids. Germline V gene sequence: CDR1 LGHNA, CDR2 YNFKEQ. Trimming stripped 1 base from V and 5 bases from J, with 8 bases between.

This clonotype was picked up many times. This chain uses TRBV29-1 with TRBJ1-1; no clear D. This CDR3 spans 10 amino acids. Trimming stripped 7 bases from V and 0 bases from J, with 3 bases between. CDR1 and CDR2 from the germline V gene are SQVTM and ANQGSEA. The CDR3 region is CSGLNTEAFF. The DNA of the CDR3 is TGCAGCGGGCTGAACACTGAAGCTTTCTTT.

This clonotype showed up many times. The chain recombines TRBV7-2 with TRBJ2-7, with TRBD1 matching 8 bases. Germline assignment: CDR1 SGHTA and CDR2 FQGNSA. The CDR3 consists of 15 residues. The V gene end was trimmed by 0 bases and the J gene end by 2 bases; junction bases not matched to a gene: 3. CDR3: CASSLAMGQAYEQYF. The CDR3 bases are TGTGCCAGCAGCTTAGCGATGGGACAGGCCTACGAGCAGTACTTC.

Sample share makes this clonotype medium-sized. The rearrangement joins TRBV5-8 to TRBJ2-7, with 7 bases fitting TRBD2. The germline V gene encodes CDR1 SGHTS and CDR2 YDEGEE. This CDR3 is 15 amino acids long. Trimming took 3 bases from V and 1 from J; bases not matched to a gene: 7. The CDR3 reads CASSYSSGSSYEQYF. The CDR3 DNA sequence: TGTGCCAGCAGCTATTCTAGCGGCAGTTCCTACGAGCAGTACTTC.

This clonotype is termed medium-sized (0.01 to 0.1%). The genes are TRBV27 and TRBJ1-4; 10 bases are shared with TRBD1. CDR1 and CDR2 from the germline V gene are MNHEY and SMNVEV (reference sequence). V gave up 3 bases and J gave up 10 bases; unmatched junction bases: 8. This CDR3 comprises 15 residues. CDR3 loop: CASSFVGTGEGKLFF. The CDR3 DNA reads TGTGCCAGCAGTTTCGTAGGGACAGGGGAAGGAAAACTGTTTTTT.

This clonotype was recorded many times. This chain links TRBV15 with TRBJ1-1; possibly TRBD1 for D (6 bases). The V and J ends lost 5 bases and 4 bases respectively, with 17 bases between them. The CDR3 has 15 residues. Germline CDR1 is LNHNV and CDR2 is YYDKDF (reference sequence). Here the CDR3 DNA reads TGTGCCACCAGCCAAATACCGGGACAACTCACTGAAGCTTTCTTT. Its protein product is CATSQIPGQLTEAFF.

This clonotype was recorded at least ten times. This rearrangement joins TRBV2 to TRBJ2-3; D tentatively reads TRBD1 or TRBD2 (5 bases each). Per the germline V gene, CDR1 is SNHLY and CDR2 is FYNNEI. The CDR3 runs 13 residues. Trimming left V 8 bases short and J 2 bases short, with 11 bases between. DNA of the CDR3: TGTGCCAGCCCGGGGCCGTACACAGATACGCAGTATTTT. Translation gives CASPGPYTDTQYF.

This clonotype was counted only a few times. This chain joins TRBV7-2 and TRBJ2-3, with D perhaps TRBD2 (6 bases). The CDR3 is 15 amino acids. Looked up from germline, CDR1 is SGHTA and CDR2 is FQGNSA. The germline V and J ends were trimmed by 3 bases and 2 bases, with 12 bases remaining between them. CDR3 coding DNA: TGTGCCAGCAGCTTTTCGGGACTGCTCACAGATACGCAGTATTTT. This gives the protein CASSFSGLLTDTQYF.

This clonotype is labeled as medium-sized. This chain links TRBV27 with TRBJ2-7; 8 positions match TRBD1. CDR1 and CDR2 (germline): MNHEY, SMNVEV (reference sequence). The CDR3 totals 15 residues. V was pared by 3 bases and J by 6 bases, with 10 bases of the junction left unmatched. CDR3 loop: CASSFLDRVSAEQYF. DNA for the CDR3: TGTGCCAGCAGTTTTCTGGACAGGGTGTCTGCCGAGCAGTACTTC.

This clonotype was seen many times. V is TRBV7-2 and J is TRBJ2-1, with D perhaps being TRBD1 or TRBD2 (6 bases each). Germline-derived CDR1 and CDR2 are SGHTA and FQGNSA. V lost 7 bases, J lost 2 bases, and 12 bases lay in between. The CDR3 length is 14 residues. The CDR3 coding sequence is TGTGCCAGCAAGAGGGGGGTCGCCTACAATGAGCAGTTCTTC. Protein product: CASKRGVAYNEQFF.

This clonotype was recorded many times. The gene calls are TRBV6-1 and TRBJ1-5; TRBD1 matches 7 bases. This CDR3 is 12 amino acids long. Germline CDR1 and CDR2: MNHNS and SASEGT. The ends lost 4 bases at V and 16 bases at J; junction bases unmatched: 10. CDR3: CASSGTGTEIHF. The CDR3 DNA reads TGTGCCAGCAGTGGGACCGGGACAGAAATACATTTT.

This clonotype was counted ten times or more. The chain employs TRBV6-1 and TRBJ1-4; unclear D gene. Germline CDR1 reads MNHNS; CDR2 reads SASEGT. Trimming removed 6 bases at V and 0 bases at J, with 5 bases between. The CDR3 covers 13 residues. CDR3 region: CASSPATNEKLFF. The CDR3 bases are TGTGCCAGCAGCCCGGCAACTAATGAAAAACTGTTTTTT.

This clonotype was seen at least ten times. This chain links TRBV29-1 with TRBJ1-2; D may be TRBD1 (5 bases). Trimming pared 6 bases from V and 4 bases from J, leaving 15 bases between. From germline, CDR1 is SQVTM and CDR2 ANQGSEA. The CDR3 loop spans 13 amino acids. CDR3 sequence reads: CSVHKQDPYGYTF. The CDR3 DNA reads TGCAGCGTCCACAAACAGGACCCCTATGGCTACACCTTC.

Within the sample, this clonotype is medium-sized. The gene calls are TRBV28 and TRBJ1-5, with a possible D match to TRBD1 (6 bases). The CDR3 spans 16 residues. The germline V and J ends were trimmed by 4 bases and 3 bases, with 16 bases remaining between them. Germline assignment: CDR1 MDHEN and CDR2 SYDVKM. The CDR3 sequence is CASSSPRKGVNQPQHF. The CDR3 DNA is TGTGCCAGCAGTTCACCTCGGAAGGGGGTCAATCAGCCCCAGCATTTT.

The table lists this clonotype with many counts. The chain joins TRBV20-1 to TRBJ2-5, with a tentative D call TRBD1 (6 bases). Trimming pared 3 bases from V and 2 bases from J, leaving 10 bases between. The germline V gene encodes CDR1 DFQATT and CDR2 SNEGSKA (reference sequence). There are 13 residues in the CDR3. The CDR3 sequence is CSASPGQQETQYF. For the CDR3, the DNA is TGCAGTGCTAGCCCCGGACAGCAAGAGACCCAGTACTTC.